A selection of T cell receptor beta chains follows, all from one sample in a study of T cell responses to AZD1222 COVID-19 vaccine. Produced via immunoSEQ multiplex PCR; TCRdb's table is partial and in-frame only. In the table there are about 62,000 clones, around three quarters of which are singletons. Sequenced here: peripheral blood, sampled on day 0 of AZD1222 vaccination. The receptors originated from an adult in good health. The CDR3 runs from the conserved cysteine through the conserved F or W. The D gene is left open where the match is weak. Rows give clone size only sometimes, using once, few, many, or a class for an expanded clone.

clone size,V gene,D gene,J gene,CDR3 DNA,CDR3 protein
NA,TRBV24-1,NA,TRBJ2-1,TGTGCCACCCAGAGTTCAAGGACCTGGAATGAGCAGTTCTTC,CATQSSRTWNEQFF
NA,TRBV4-2,TRBD1,TRBJ1-5,TGTGCCAGCAGCCAAGCGACGACAGGGAAGAATCAGCCCCAGCATTTT,CASSQATTGKNQPQHF
NA,TRBV2,NA,TRBJ2-5,TGTGCCAGCAGTTCCGGGGAACGGGAGACCCAGTACTTC,CASSSGERETQYF
once,TRBV4-3,NA,TRBJ2-7,TGCGCCAGCAGCCAAGAATCGGCTAGCATGGACGGCGAGCAGTACTTC,CASSQESASMDGEQYF
NA,TRBV4-3,NA,TRBJ2-7,TGCGCCAGCAGCCAGGCCACGACCTACGAGCAGTACTTC,CASSQATTYEQYF
medium-sized,TRBV19,TRBD1,TRBJ1-2,TGTGCCAGTAGAAACAGGGGCACGCCAGCCAGTGATTCCTATGGCTACACCTTC,CASRNRGTPASDSYGYTF
NA,TRBV19,NA,TRBJ1-2,TGTGCCAGTAGGCGGGAGTGGGCGAACTATGGCTACACCTTC,CASRREWANYGYTF
NA,TRBV3-1/TRBV3-2,NA,TRBJ1-1,TGTGCCAGCAGCCAAGAAGAGGGGACTGAAGCTTTCTTT,CASSQEEGTEAFF
NA,TRBV15,NA,TRBJ2-1,TGTGCCACCAGCAGAGATCCGGGGACCTACAATGAGCAGTTCTTC,CATSRDPGTYNEQFF
NA,TRBV10-2,NA,TRBJ1-4,TGCGCCAGCAGTGGTACAACCTCTAATGAAAAACTGTTTTTT,CASSGTTSNEKLFF
once,TRBV28,NA,TRBJ1-2,TGTGCCAGCAGTTTTGTTGGCTATGGCTACACCTTC,CASSFVGYGYTF
NA,TRBV9,TRBD2,TRBJ2-5,TGTGCCAGCAGCCCCGGGACTATCCAAGAGACCCAGTACTTC,CASSPGTIQETQYF
NA,TRBV11-2,TRBD2,TRBJ2-6,TGTGCCAGCAGCTTAGAGCTAGCGGGGAGCCCTCGGTCTGGGGCCAACGTCCTGACTTTC,CASSLELAGSPRSGANVLTF
NA,TRBV7-7,TRBD1,TRBJ2-2,TGTGCTAGCAGCTGGGACAGAAACACCGGGGAGCTGTTTTTT,CASSWDRNTGELFF
NA,TRBV18,NA,TRBJ2-7,TGTGCCAGCTCATCGACAGCTACCTACGAGCAGTACTTC,CASSSTATYEQYF
NA,TRBV5-4,NA,TRBJ1-1,TGTGCCAGCAGCTTGGCCTGGGAGGGGCCCGGCAGTGAAGCTTTCTTT,CASSLAWEGPGSEAFF
few,TRBV21-1,NA,TRBJ2-1,TGTGCCAGCTCCCTGAAAAGGAATGAGCAGTTCTTC,CASSLKRNEQFF
few,TRBV2,NA,TRBJ1-1,TGTGCCAGCGGGACTGCGGCTGAAGCTTTCTTT,CASGTAAEAFF
NA,TRBV18,NA,TRBJ1-2,TGTGCCAGCTCACCGCAGCCTGGCAACTATGGCTACACCTTC,CASSPQPGNYGYTF
NA,TRBV9,NA,TRBJ1-5,TGTGCCAGCAGCGTAGGGTCGACACCTAATCAGCCCCAGCATTTT,CASSVGSTPNQPQHF
NA,TRBV5-1,NA,TRBJ1-1,TGCGCCAGCAGGGAGGGACGGATGAACACTGAAGCTTTCTTT,CASREGRMNTEAFF
NA,TRBV12-3/TRBV12-4,TRBD1,TRBJ2-1,TGTGCCAGCAGAACCGGGGGACAGGGAGGACAGTTCTTC,CASRTGGQGGQFF
few,TRBV28,NA,TRBJ1-5,TGTGCCAGCAGTTCGGGAAGGCCCCAGCATTTT,CASSSGRPQHF
NA,TRBV9,TRBD2,TRBJ2-1,TGTGCCAGCAGCGTAGAGGGACTAGCGGGTGATGAGCAGTTCTTC,CASSVEGLAGDEQFF
NA,TRBV3-1/TRBV3-2,NA,TRBJ2-7,TGTGCCAGCAGCCAAGGGCGGCAGGGTGGCCACGAGCAGTACTTC,CASSQGRQGGHEQYF
NA,TRBV4-3,NA,TRBJ2-7,TGCGCCAGCAGCCAAGATAGGGGGACGGGAGAGCAGTACTTC,CASSQDRGTGEQYF
NA,TRBV28,NA,TRBJ2-7,TGTGCCAGCAGGGGGGGACTTACCTTCTCCTACGAGCAGTACTTC,CASRGGLTFSYEQYF
NA,TRBV2,NA,TRBJ1-2,TGTGCCAGCAGTGGCGGGCAGGGAGTGAGAGGCTACACCTTC,CASSGGQGVRGYTF
NA,TRBV5-1,TRBD1,TRBJ2-3,TGCGCCAGCAGCCGGGACAGGGGGCGTAATTCCCGGGGGACAGATACGCAGTATTTT,CASSRDRGRNSRGTDTQYF
once,TRBV27,TRBD2,TRBJ2-5,TGTGCCAGCAGTTCCCTAGCGGGGGGCAACCAAGAGACCCAGTACTTC,CASSSLAGGNQETQYF
NA,TRBV7-8,TRBD2,TRBJ2-1,TGTGCCAGCAGCGTACCACTAGCGGGGGATACCTACAATGAGCAGTTCTTC,CASSVPLAGDTYNEQFF
NA,TRBV4-3,NA,TRBJ1-4,TGCGCCAGCAGCCAAGAGGCAGCCTCAACTTCTATGCTGTTTTTT,CASSQEAASTSMLFF
NA,TRBV2,NA,TRBJ2-2,TGTGCCAGCAGTGATAACCGCCGAGGGGGGGAGCTGTTTTTT,CASSDNRRGGELFF